Below, 27 T cell receptor beta chains from the same sample are listed, as sequenced in a study of blood T cell repertoires in COVID-19. Repertoires were generated with immunoSEQ multiplex PCR, while TCRdb's copy carries only in-frame clones and drops some. The repertoire holds about 360,000 clones, with approximately 86% as singletons. Material for sequencing was peripheral blood. All receptors come from a human donor in a cohort sampled during active COVID-19.

The rearrangement links TRBV15 to TRBJ1-6; perhaps TRBD1 as D (5 bases). This CDR3 comprises 13 residues. From germline, CDR1 is LNHNV and CDR2 YYDKDF (reference sequence). V lost 5 bases and J lost 15, with 17 bases in between. DNA for the CDR3: TGTGCCACCAGCGGGGGGAGGGGCCAGGTCCTCCACTTT. This translates into CATSGGRGQVLHF.

The V gene is TRBV5-8, the J gene TRBJ1-5; D may be TRBD1 (5 bases). V was pared by 2 bases and J by 3 bases, with 9 bases between. The CDR3 has 14 amino acids. The germline V gene encodes CDR1 SGHTS and CDR2 YDEGEE. In DNA, the CDR3 is TGTGCCAGCAGCTTTCACAGGAACAATCAGCCCCAGCATTTT. Translated: CASSFHRNNQPQHF.

The chain couples TRBV7-2 to TRBJ2-4, with a possible D match to TRBD2 (5 bases). This CDR3 has 17 residues. Trimming took off 5 bases at V and 0 bases at J, with 17 bases between the two ends. Germline V gives CDR1 SGHTA, CDR2 FQGNSA. CDR3 in amino acids: CASSQRIGQLAKNIQYF. In nucleotides, the CDR3 is TGTGCCAGCAGCCAGCGGATCGGGCAGCTAGCCAAAAACATTCAGTACTTC.

The chain has TRBV9 and TRBJ2-5; D unclear. Germline V gives CDR1 SGDLS, CDR2 YYNGEE. Trimming pared 0 bases from V and 5 bases from J, leaving 11 bases between. The CDR3 totals 14 residues. CDR3 residues: CASSVAAQIETQYF. The CDR3 region has the DNA TGTGCCAGCAGCGTAGCGGCACAGATCGAGACCCAGTACTTC.

The chain uses TRBV5-1 and TRBJ2-6, with 13 bases lining up with TRBD2. Germline CDR1 and CDR2: SGHRS and YFSETQ. Trimming cost V 4 bases and J 3 bases; bases outside gene matches: 16. CDR3 length: 21 amino acids. The CDR3 spells CASSLRWTSGGIRVGANVLTF. CDR3 DNA: TGCGCCAGCAGCCTCCGGTGGACTAGCGGGGGAATTAGGGTTGGGGCCAACGTCCTGACTTTC. The whole variable domain, filled in from reference TRBV5-1 and TRBJ2-6, reads KAGVTQTPRYLIKTRGQQVTLSCSPISGHRSVSWYQQTPGQGLQFLFEYFSETQRNKGNFPGRFSGRQFSNSRSEMNVSTLELGDSALYLCASSLRWTSGGIRVGANVLTFGAGSRLTVL.

J is TRBJ2-7 and V is TRBV30, with a tentative D call TRBD2 (6 bases). This CDR3 region has 11 residues. Trimming shortened V by 2 bases and J by 7 bases, and 9 bases separated the two germline ends. Germline lookup yields CDR1 GTSNPN and CDR2 SVGIG (reference sequence). The CDR3 sequence: CAWSMGGEQYF. Written as DNA, the CDR3 is TGTGCCTGGAGTATGGGGGGAGAGCAGTACTTC.

The chain is built from TRBV20-1 and TRBJ2-5; possible D gene TRBD1, 5 bases. Germline CDR1 reads DFQATT; CDR2 reads SNEGSKA (reference sequence). V was cut by 3 bases and J by 4 bases, with 9 bases left in between. The CDR3 loop spans 12 amino acids. Written as DNA, the CDR3 is TGCAGTGCTAGTTGGCAGGGAGAGACCCAGTACTTC. Its protein product is CSASWQGETQYF.

The chain is built from TRBV19 and TRBJ2-3; 7 bases line up with TRBD2. V lost 3 bases to trimming and J lost 1 base; unmatched junction nucleotides: 4. The CDR3 has 15 amino acids. From germline, CDR1 is LNHDA and CDR2 SQIVND (reference sequence). CDR3: CASSMGGSGTDTQYF. The CDR3 DNA reads as TGTGCCAGTAGTATGGGGGGGAGCGGCACAGATACGCAGTATTTT.

V usage is TRBV11-2 and J usage is TRBJ1-5, with D unresolved. The CDR3 loop spans 13 amino acids. Germline loops: CDR1 SGHAT, CDR2 FQNNGV. V lost 4 bases and J 4 bases, leaving 8 bases between the germline ends. CDR3: CASSSQLNQPQHF. CDR3 DNA sequence: TGTGCCAGCAGCTCCCAGTTGAATCAGCCCCAGCATTTT.

This chain uses TRBV2 with TRBJ1-2; D is unresolved. The CDR3 has 14 residues. Germline values: CDR1 SNHLY, CDR2 FYNNEI. The V end was cut by 6 bases, the J end by 0 bases, with 11 bases between. The CDR3 is CASRAVLSNYGYTF. CDR3 DNA: TGTGCCAGCAGGGCGGTGCTGTCTAACTATGGCTACACCTTC.

The V call is TRBV5-1, the J call TRBJ2-1, with 9 bases identical to TRBD2. CDR1 SGHRS and CDR2 YFSETQ come from the germline V gene. This CDR3 is built from 15 residues. Trimming removed 3 bases from V and 3 bases from J; junction bases left unmatched: 4. The CDR3 DNA sequence: TGCGCCAGCAGCTCACTAGCGGGCCGCTACAATGAGCAGTTCTTC. It yields the protein CASSSLAGRYNEQFF.

The V gene is TRBV3-1 (or the pseudogene TRBV3-2), the J gene TRBJ1-6, with D unclear. This CDR3 has 12 residues. Germline V lookup: CDR1 LGHDT, CDR2 YNNKEL (reference sequence). Trimming cost V 0 bases and J 9 bases, with 3 bases left between them. The CDR3 loop is CASSQDRSPLHF. The CDR3 nucleotides are TGTGCCAGCAGCCAAGATCGTTCACCCCTCCACTTT.

This chain uses TRBV9 with TRBJ2-7; 9 bases map to TRBD2. CDR1 SGDLS and CDR2 YYNGEE come from the germline V gene. V shed 4 bases, J shed 7 bases, and the junction held 21 bases outside the gene matches. The CDR3 loop spans 18 amino acids. CDR3: CASSSQPGFGGGAGEQYF. For the CDR3, the DNA is TGTGCCAGCAGCTCTCAACCCGGCTTTGGCGGGGGGGCCGGAGAGCAGTACTTC.

This chain uses TRBV9 with TRBJ1-2, with D uncertain. CDR1 and CDR2 from the germline V gene are SGDLS and YYNGEE. The CDR3 covers 14 residues. V lost 0 bases and J lost 6, with 12 bases in between. As DNA, the CDR3 is TGTGCCAGCAGCGTAGTGTATGTTAGTAATGGCTACACCTTC. It is translated as CASSVVYVSNGYTF.

The genes are TRBV5-1 and TRBJ2-1; D is uncertain. Germline-derived CDR1 and CDR2 are SGHRS and YFSETQ. V lost 4 bases and J 4 bases, leaving 24 bases between the germline ends. The CDR3 is 18 residues long. The CDR3, as DNA: TGCGCCAGCAGCCCCCTAACCCGGCTATACGAGGAATACAATGAGCAGTTCTTC. It translates to CASSPLTRLYEEYNEQFF.

The chain couples TRBV5-6 to TRBJ2-3; 7 nucleotides line up with TRBD2. Germline V gives CDR1 SGHDT, CDR2 YYEEEE. The CDR3 is made up of 15 amino acids. The ends lost 3 bases at V and 7 bases at J; junction bases unmatched: 11. In nucleotides, the CDR3 is TGTGCCAGCAGCTCGCGGGGGAGGGCCGTTAATACGCAGTATTTT. Protein: CASSSRGRAVNTQYF.

This chain connects TRBV5-1 to TRBJ2-1, with a tentative D call TRBD2 (5 bases). Germline CDR1 SGHRS, CDR2 YFSETQ. Trimming removed 1 base from V and 8 bases from J, with 13 bases in between. The CDR3 has 14 amino acids. The CDR3 is CASSLSTGFDEQFF. DNA of the CDR3: TGCGCCAGCAGCTTGAGCACGGGATTCGATGAGCAGTTCTTC. The whole variable domain, remainder taken from reference TRBV5-1 and TRBJ2-1, is KAGVTQTPRYLIKTRGQQVTLSCSPISGHRSVSWYQQTPGQGLQFLFEYFSETQRNKGNFPGRFSGRQFSNSRSEMNVSTLELGDSALYLCASSLSTGFDEQFFGPGTRLTVL.

This clone was seen only a few times. The rearrangement uses TRBV30 and TRBJ1-1, with D perhaps matching TRBD1 (5 bases). This CDR3 contains 15 residues. Germline V gives CDR1 GTSNPN, CDR2 SVGIG (reference sequence). V was cut by 2 bases and J by 2 bases, with 15 bases left in between. CDR3 protein: CAWSPRGLGNTEAFF. Here the CDR3 DNA reads TGTGCCTGGAGTCCTAGGGGACTGGGTAACACTGAAGCTTTCTTT.

V gene TRBV28 combines with J gene TRBJ1-2, with unresolved D. Germline V gives CDR1 MDHEN, CDR2 SYDVKM. V lost 8 bases and J lost 4, with 11 bases in between. This CDR3 spans 12 amino acids. The CDR3 sequence is CASRPRFYGYTF. The DNA for the CDR3 is TGTGCCAGCCGACCGAGGTTCTATGGCTACACCTTC.

This chain connects TRBV3-1 (or the pseudogene TRBV3-2) to TRBJ2-2; D is unclear. V lost 1 base and J 7 bases, leaving 7 bases between the germline ends. Germline V gene data show CDR1 as LGHDT and CDR2 as YNNKEL (reference sequence). The CDR3 spans 13 residues. This chain's CDR3 is CASSQGRVGELFF. The CDR3 DNA sequence: TGTGCCAGCAGCCAAGGACGGGTCGGGGAGCTGTTTTTT.

As DNA, the CDR3 is TGTGCCACCGGACAGGGCTATGAGCAGTTCTTC. Translated: CATGQGYEQFF. The chain combines TRBV24-1 with TRBJ2-1; 8 bases are a match to TRBD1. The CDR3 loop spans 11 amino acids. CDR1 is KGHDR, CDR2 SFDVKD, per germline. Trimming at V came to 9 bases and at J to 8 bases, leaving 2 bases not matched to a gene.

The chain carries TRBV4-1 and TRBJ2-2; 9 bases match TRBD1. The CDR3 loop spans 17 amino acids. J lost 3 bases, V lost 0 bases, and 5 bases had no gene match. Germline-derived CDR1 and CDR2 are MGHRA and YSYEKL. CDR3 coding DNA: TGCGCCAGCAGCCAAGAAGAGGGACAGGGTTACACCGGGGAGCTGTTTTTT. This gives the protein CASSQEEGQGYTGELFF.

The J gene is TRBJ2-2, the V gene TRBV10-1, with D perhaps TRBD1 (6 bases). Trimming removed 3 bases at V and 0 bases at J, with 20 bases between. The germline V gene encodes CDR1 WNHNN and CDR2 SYGVQD (reference sequence). The CDR3 totals 19 residues. Here the CDR3 reads CASSESGAGALSNTGELFF. CDR3 nucleotides: TGCGCCAGCAGTGAATCGGGTGCAGGGGCTTTGTCGAACACCGGGGAGCTGTTTTTT.

The genes are TRBV19 and TRBJ2-7; D unclear. This CDR3 spans 13 amino acids. V lost 5 bases and J 5 bases, leaving 13 bases between the germline ends. The V gene's germline CDR1 is LNHDA and CDR2 SQIVND (reference sequence). The CDR3 here is CASSSLDWHEQYF. CDR3 sequence (DNA): TGTGCCAGTAGTTCCCTAGACTGGCACGAGCAGTACTTC.

J is TRBJ1-1 and V is TRBV28, with D perhaps matching TRBD1 (5 bases). V dropped 6 bases and J dropped 3 bases, with 20 bases sitting between them. Germline CDR1 MDHEN, CDR2 SYDVKM. CDR3 length: 16 residues. The CDR3 sequence: CASSPAGGEAHTEAFF. CDR3 DNA sequence: TGTGCCAGCAGCCCCGCGGGAGGGGAGGCCCACACTGAAGCTTTCTTT.

The chain joins TRBV7-2 to TRBJ2-2, with TRBD2 matching over 10 bases. Germline lookup yields CDR1 SGHTA and CDR2 FQGNSA. V trimming: 0 bases; J trimming: 5 bases; junction bases outside the gene matches: 9. The CDR3 extends over 18 amino acids. The DNA for the CDR3 is TGTGCCAGCAGCTTAGCGTTAGCGGGGGGCTATGAAACCGGGGAGCTGTTTTTT. This translates into CASSLALAGGYETGELFF.

This clone was observed once. The chain is built from TRBV3-1 (or the pseudogene TRBV3-2) and TRBJ1-4, with 7 bases that match TRBD1. The V gene end was trimmed by 4 bases and the J gene end by 0 bases; junction bases not matched to a gene: 8. Germline loops: CDR1 LGHDT, CDR2 YNNKEL (reference sequence). The CDR3 is 17 residues long. The CDR3, as DNA: TGTGCCAGCAGCCCGTACACTGGGACAGCAACTAATGAAAAACTGTTTTTT. Amino acids: CASSPYTGTATNEKLFF.